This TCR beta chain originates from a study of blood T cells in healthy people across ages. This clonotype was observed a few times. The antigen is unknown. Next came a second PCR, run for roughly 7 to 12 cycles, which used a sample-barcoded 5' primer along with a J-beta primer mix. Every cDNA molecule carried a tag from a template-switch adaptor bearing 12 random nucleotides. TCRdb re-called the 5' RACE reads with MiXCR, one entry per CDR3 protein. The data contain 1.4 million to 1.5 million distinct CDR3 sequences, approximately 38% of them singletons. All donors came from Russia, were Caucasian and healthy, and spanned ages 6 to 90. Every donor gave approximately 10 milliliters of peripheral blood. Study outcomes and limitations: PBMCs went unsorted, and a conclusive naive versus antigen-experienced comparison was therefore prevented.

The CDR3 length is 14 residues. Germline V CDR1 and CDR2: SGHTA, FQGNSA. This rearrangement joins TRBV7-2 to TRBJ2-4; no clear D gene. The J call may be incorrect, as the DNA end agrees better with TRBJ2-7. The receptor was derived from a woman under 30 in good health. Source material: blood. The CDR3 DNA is TGTGCCAGCAGCTATAAAGCTGGAATAGGCGAGCAGTACTTC. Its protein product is CASSYKAGIGEQYF.